Presented here are 15 T cell receptor beta chains from one specimen sequenced in a study of shared clonotypes between healthy human individuals. TCRdb keeps only in-frame clones here, not all; method: immunoSEQ multiplex PCR. This repertoire shows about 2.1 million clones, approximately 94% found once; its top ten account for roughly 1.7%. Terminally differentiated effector memory CD45RA+ cells were left out of the naive CD8 fraction, which was CD45RO-negative and positively selected for CCR7. The material sequenced was naive CD8+ T cells from PBMCs. These receptors came from a man between 18 and 29 years old in good health. Some clones in this sample may be carry-over from other donors' samples.

This clone showed up just once. Other DNA sequences from this sample encode an identical CDR3 as well. The chain joins TRBV4-3 to TRBJ2-1; TRBD2 matches at 10 bases. The CDR3 runs 15 residues. V shed 4 bases and J 4 bases; nucleotides not matched to a gene: 4. The germline V gene encodes CDR1 LGHNA and CDR2 YSLEER. This chain's CDR3 is CASSPGTSVYNEQFF. DNA of the CDR3: TGCGCCAGCAGCCCAGGGACTAGCGTGTACAATGAGCAGTTCTTC.

The chain has TRBV7-9 and TRBJ1-1; 9 bases map to TRBD1. The CDR3 is made up of 18 amino acids. Looked up from germline, CDR1 is SEHNR and CDR2 is FQNEAQ (reference sequence). The V gene end was trimmed by 3 bases and the J gene end by 3 bases; junction bases not matched to a gene: 14. This CDR3 reads CASSLERGTGGLDTEAFF. The CDR3, as DNA: TGTGCCAGCAGCTTGGAGAGGGGCACAGGGGGCTTGGACACTGAAGCTTTCTTT.

This clone was recorded only once. The chain combines TRBV4-3 with TRBJ2-7, with unresolved D. V gave up 5 bases and J gave up 0 bases, with 11 bases separating them. Germline V gene sequence: CDR1 LGHNA, CDR2 YSLEER. The CDR3 extends over 14 amino acids. The CDR3: CASSFLPTSYEQYF. CDR3 sequence (DNA): TGCGCCAGCAGCTTTCTCCCGACCTCCTACGAGCAGTACTTC.

This chain links TRBV6-1 with TRBJ2-7, with D unresolved. V lost 1 base, J lost 1 base, and 11 bases lay in between. Germline V lookup: CDR1 MNHNS, CDR2 SASEGT. The CDR3 consists of 15 residues. CDR3 DNA: TGTGCCAGCAGTGAAGAGATGGCCCAATCCTACGAGCAGTACTTC. It encodes CASSEEMAQSYEQYF.

This chain connects TRBV29-1 to TRBJ2-3; tentative D call: TRBD1 (6 bases). This CDR3 is 14 amino acids long. V was trimmed by 7 bases and J by 0 bases, leaving 14 bases between them. Germline V gene lookup returns CDR1 SQVTM and CDR2 ANQGSEA. CDR3 in DNA: TGCAGCGCCGAAGGACAGCCAAGCACAGATACGCAGTATTTT. Its protein product is CSAEGQPSTDTQYF.

This chain joins TRBV13 and TRBJ1-5, with a possible D match to TRBD1 (6 bases). Deletions cut 3 bases from V and 10 bases from J, with 16 bases between. Germline V gene data show CDR1 as PRHDT and CDR2 as FYEKMQ (reference sequence). The CDR3 sequence is 14 residues long. CDR3 coding DNA: TGTGCCAGCAGCTTGTCTGGGGTAGGGGGACCCCAGCATTTT. Its translation: CASSLSGVGGPQHF. Using reference TRBV13 and TRBJ1-5 for the parts outside the CDR3, the full variable domain is AAGVIQSPRHLIKEKRETATLKCYPIPRHDTVYWYQQGPGQDPQFLISFYEKMQSDKGSIPDRFSAQQFSDYHSELNMSSLELGDSALYFCASSLSGVGGPQHFGDGTRLSIL.

With respect to this clone: A clone one base away is much larger, so this may be a read error. The same CDR3 arises from other DNA sequences in this sample as well. The gene calls are TRBV27 and TRBJ1-5; 11 bases fit TRBD1. Germline assignment: CDR1 MNHEY and CDR2 SMNVEV (reference sequence). V dropped 4 bases and J dropped 6; count of bases not matched to a gene: 2. The CDR3 sequence is 14 residues long. This CDR3 reads CASSWTGGSQPQHF. In nucleotides, the CDR3 is TGTGCCAGCAGTTGGACAGGGGGCAGTCAGCCCCAGCATTTT.

This chain connects TRBV25-1 to TRBJ2-7; TRBD2 matches 9 bases. The junction had 8 bases not matched to a gene; V was cut back by 4 bases and J by 1 base. Germline CDR1 MGHDK, CDR2 SYGVNS. This CDR3 is 16 amino acids long. CDR3 sequence reads: CASSALTSGLSYEQYF. The CDR3 DNA reads TGTGCCAGCAGTGCCCTGACTAGCGGCCTTTCCTACGAGCAGTACTTC.

The V call is TRBV30, the J call TRBJ1-3, with D uncertain. The length of the CDR3 is 14 residues. Trimming removed 5 bases at V and 0 bases at J, with 11 bases between. CDR1 is GTSNPN and CDR2 is SVGIG in the germline V gene (reference sequence). The CDR3 spells CAWVPLSSGNTIYF. In DNA form, the CDR3 reads TGTGCCTGGGTCCCCCTTAGCTCTGGAAACACCATATATTTT.

This clone was found once. The chain links TRBV9 to TRBJ2-2, with no clear D. Trimming shortened V by 0 bases and J by 0 bases, and 9 bases separated the two germline ends. The CDR3 consists of 16 residues. Germline V CDR1 and CDR2: SGDLS, YYNGEE. CDR3 DNA sequence: TGTGCCAGCAGCGTAGAGTCCACTCCGAACACCGGGGAGCTGTTTTTT. Its translation is CASSVESTPNTGELFF.

This clone has more than one count but fewer than ten. This chain connects TRBV15 to TRBJ1-5; 9 nucleotides match TRBD1. Germline loops: CDR1 LNHNV, CDR2 YYDKDF (reference sequence). There are 14 residues in the CDR3. V lost 5 bases and J lost 7; bases outside the gene matches: 6. The DNA for the CDR3 is TGTGCCACCAGCGAAAACAGGGGGCAACAGCCCCAGCATTTT. It codes for CATSENRGQQPQHF.

The chain is built from TRBV14 and TRBJ2-7; D perhaps matches TRBD1 (6 bases). V was shortened by 3 bases and J by 5 bases, with 14 bases between the two germline ends. The CDR3 extends over 14 amino acids. The germline gives CDR1 SGHDN, CDR2 FVKESK. CDR3 amino acids: CASSHLNRAHEQYF. The CDR3 DNA is TGTGCCAGCAGCCACCTAAACAGGGCCCACGAGCAGTACTTC.

The chain links TRBV19 to TRBJ1-1; D remains ambiguous. CDR1 and CDR2 from the germline V gene are LNHDA and SQIVND (reference sequence). The CDR3 sequence is 11 residues long. V lost 8 bases, J lost 0 bases, and 4 bases lay in between. CDR3 in amino acids: CASGMNTEAFF. As DNA, the CDR3 is TGTGCCAGTGGAATGAACACTGAAGCTTTCTTT.

The V gene is TRBV4-1, the J gene TRBJ1-2; D not resolved. Germline lookup yields CDR1 MGHRA and CDR2 YSYEKL. The CDR3 sequence is 15 residues long. V was shortened by 0 bases and J by 0 bases, with 8 bases between the two germline ends. The chain's CDR3 is CASSQDSLTNYGYTF. The CDR3 DNA is TGCGCCAGCAGCCAAGATTCCCTGACTAACTATGGCTACACCTTC.

The chain carries TRBV4-1 and TRBJ2-1; D call uncertain. V was trimmed by 1 base and J by 3 bases, leaving 10 bases between them. Germline loops: CDR1 MGHRA, CDR2 YSYEKL. This CDR3 region has 15 residues. The CDR3 protein is CASSQASDNYNEQFF. The DNA for the CDR3 is TGCGCCAGCAGCCAAGCCTCGGATAACTACAATGAGCAGTTCTTC.